This entry concerns a single TCR beta chain. Sorted naive CD8 T cells were those defined as CD8+CD4-CCR7+CD45RA+. This CDR3 spans 14 amino acids. Germline V gives CDR1 SNHLY, CDR2 FYNNEI. V dropped 6 bases and J dropped 2; count of bases not matched to a gene: 6. Previously described methods and listed TCR primers were employed for the bulk TCR libraries. TCRdb used MiXCR to reprocess the PCR reads, holding one entry per CDR3 protein. The sample shows 300,000 to 350,000 distinct CDR3 sequences, over 20% of them seen only once. These data originate in a study of molecular identifiers for immune sequencing clone quantification.

V and J are TRBV2 and TRBJ2-5; TRBD2 matches 7 bases. Sequencing used naive CD8+ T cells from blood, with Jurkat cell RNA spiked in. Subset indicated: FACS-sorted CD8+CD4-CCR7+CD45RA+ naive T cells. The origin of this receptor is a human donor in good health. Some libraries in this study had Jurkat cell RNA spiked in. Here the CDR3 DNA reads TGTGCCAGCAGAGATAGCGGGCCTCAAGAGACCCAGTACTTC. Its protein is CASRDSGPQETQYF.